This entry lists 6 T cell receptor beta chains sequenced from one sample in a study of blood T cell repertoires in COVID-19. Profiling relied on immunoSEQ multiplex PCR, and the TCRdb table lists in-frame clones only, not all of them. The table has 150,000 to 250,000 clones, about four fifths seen once; the top ten hold around 5.9%. The sample was peripheral blood. These receptors were taken from a woman between 35 and 50 years old with COVID-19, enrolled during active disease.

This clone occurred once. The chain combines TRBV7-2 with TRBJ1-2, with a tentative D call TRBD1 (5 bases). This CDR3 has 13 amino acids. The ends were cut back, 6 bases at V and 0 bases at J, with 8 bases in the middle. Germline loops: CDR1 SGHTA, CDR2 FQGNSA. The DNA for the CDR3 is TGTGCCAGCAGGGGGCACGCTAACTATGGCTACACCTTC. It specifies CASRGHANYGYTF.

The CDR3 nucleotides read TGTGCCAGCAGCTTCGGGTTCACCTACGAGCAGTACTTC. Translating gives CASSFGFTYEQYF. This chain uses TRBV5-8 with TRBJ2-7, with D hard to call. The CDR3 extends over 13 amino acids. V was shortened by 2 bases and J by 2 bases, with 8 bases between the two germline ends. Per the germline V gene, CDR1 is SGHTS and CDR2 is YDEGEE. Drawing the rest from reference TRBV5-8 and TRBJ2-7, the complete variable domain is EAGVTQSPTHLIKTRGQQATLRCSPISGHTSVYWYQQALGLGLQFLLWYDEGEERNRGNFPPRFSGRQFPNYSSELNVNALELEDSALYLCASSFGFTYEQYFGPGTRLTVT.

The gene calls are TRBV18 and TRBJ2-5; a weak D match, TRBD2 (6 bases). V was trimmed by 6 bases and J by 7 bases, leaving 6 bases between them. In germline, CDR1 is KGHSH, CDR2 LQKENI. The CDR3 length is 10 residues. The CDR3 sequence: CASSGGTQYF. Here the CDR3 DNA reads TGTGCCAGCTCGGGAGGGACCCAGTACTTC.

The J gene is TRBJ1-1, the V gene TRBV7-9, with D unclear. Germline lookup yields CDR1 SEHNR and CDR2 FQNEAQ (reference sequence). V was shortened by 7 bases and J by 5 bases, with 11 bases between the two germline ends. This CDR3 is 12 amino acids long. CDR3 sequence: CASTVGYTEAFF. Here the CDR3 DNA reads TGTGCCAGCACCGTCGGGTATACTGAAGCTTTCTTT.

Notes on this clone: This sample includes further DNA sequences coding for the same CDR3. The chain recombines TRBV5-1 with TRBJ1-5; 9 nucleotides align to TRBD1. Germline assignment: CDR1 SGHRS and CDR2 YFSETQ. The CDR3 consists of 14 residues. After removal of 4 bases from V and 4 bases from J, the junction contained 3 bases not matched to a gene. This CDR3 reads CASSPGTGNQPQHF. The DNA of the CDR3 is TGCGCCAGCAGCCCCGGGACAGGGAATCAGCCCCAGCATTTT.

The chain recombines TRBV18 with TRBJ1-1; TRBD1 might be the D (5 bases). CDR1 KGHSH and CDR2 LQKENI come from the germline V gene. The CDR3 extends over 13 amino acids. The V and J ends lost 3 bases and 7 bases respectively, with 12 bases between them. This chain's CDR3 is CASSPTRDSEAFF. Written as DNA, the CDR3 is TGTGCCAGCTCACCCACCCGAGACAGTGAAGCTTTCTTT.